This T cell receptor beta chain was sequenced for a study of cytomegalovirus exposure and HLA in healthy donors. Study-level results: The authors enumerated some 160 TCR beta chains as linked to cytomegalovirus. Available immune exposure information covered CMV serostatus only. Later analysis indicated greater clonal expansion among HLA-associated TCR beta chains than among equally common other chains.

Use of 60 Vbeta and 13 Jbeta primers characterized the PCR. Only in-frame clones appear in the TCRdb table, and some are missing; sequencing was by immunoSEQ multiplex PCR. The table lists around 120,000 clones, around three quarters of them singletons. As regards this clone: Its target is not known.

The CDR3 loop spans 13 amino acids. V lost 10 bases and J 3 bases, leaving 16 bases between the germline ends. Sequenced sample: PBMCs. V and J are TRBV5-3 and TRBJ1-1, with D perhaps TRBD1 (6 bases). TRBV5-3 is labeled an ORF, and its function is uncertain. The TCR comes from a man under 40 in good health and CMV-seropositive. The CDR3 DNA is TGTGCCGAGCCGTACAGGGAGCACACTGAAGCTTTCTTT. This codes for CAEPYREHTEAFF.